One sample yielded the 25 T cell receptor beta chains listed below, sequenced in a study of somatic mutations in cytotoxic T cells in rheumatoid arthritis. Profiling relied on immunoSEQ multiplex PCR, and the TCRdb table lists in-frame clones only, not all of them. The data show approximately 33,000 clones, 70% to 85% seen once. The sequenced sample was CD8+ T cells sorted from blood. The receptor set was obtained from a man aged 40-49 years in good health.

The gene calls are TRBV19 and TRBJ1-1; TRBD1 is a possible D gene (6 bases). Between the trimmed V and J ends, which lost 5 bases and 7 bases, there was a span of 11 bases. Germline V gives CDR1 LNHDA, CDR2 SQIVND (reference sequence). The CDR3 contains 12 residues. The CDR3 region has the DNA TGTGCCAGTAGTCCCAGGGGCCGTGAAGCTTTCTTT. It yields the protein CASSPRGREAFF.

V usage is TRBV5-8 and J usage is TRBJ2-7; D is uncertain. V lost 0 bases to trimming and J lost 2 bases, with 6 bases between them. The CDR3 spans 13 residues. Germline V CDR1 and CDR2: SGHTS, YDEGEE. The CDR3 is CASSLEGTYEQYF. The CDR3, as DNA: TGTGCCAGCAGCTTGGAGGGTACCTACGAGCAGTACTTC.

V gene TRBV2 combines with J gene TRBJ2-1; 8 bases line up with TRBD2. In germline, CDR1 is SNHLY, CDR2 FYNNEI. This CDR3 is 16 amino acids long. V lost 1 base, J lost 6 bases, and 8 bases stayed unmatched. The CDR3 is CASSEVEAGAGNEQFF. The CDR3 DNA is TGTGCCAGCAGTGAAGTCGAAGCGGGAGCCGGCAATGAGCAGTTCTTC.

The V gene is TRBV28, the J gene TRBJ2-2; 9 bases align to TRBD2. This CDR3 spans 13 amino acids. Per the germline V gene, CDR1 is MDHEN and CDR2 is SYDVKM. In DNA form, the CDR3 reads TGTGCAGGGGGGCTAGCGGGATCCGGGGAGCTGTTTTTT. Translated, it gives CAGGLAGSGELFF.

The chain carries TRBV27 and TRBJ2-7; TRBD2 might be the D (6 bases). The CDR3 sequence is 19 residues long. V was pared by 4 bases and J by 2 bases, with 27 bases between. The germline gives CDR1 MNHEY, CDR2 SMNVEV (reference sequence). The CDR3 reads CASSSAEDGEGRLAYEQYF. DNA of the CDR3: TGTGCCAGCAGTTCAGCGGAGGACGGCGAGGGGAGGCTGGCCTACGAGCAGTACTTC.

This clone was seen once. The V call is TRBV7-9, the J call TRBJ1-5; D is uncertain. In germline, CDR1 is SEHNR, CDR2 FQNEAQ (reference sequence). The CDR3 extends over 13 amino acids. Trimming stripped 2 bases from V and 4 bases from J, with 6 bases between. The CDR3, as DNA: TGTGCCAGCAGCTTACCGGGTAATCAGCCCCAGCATTTT. It yields the protein CASSLPGNQPQHF.

Here the CDR3 reads CAASPGTGGPDAYGYTF. The CDR3 DNA reads TGTGCCGCCTCGCCCGGGACAGGGGGTCCCGACGCCTATGGCTACACCTTC. The chain joins TRBV11-2 to TRBJ1-2; 11 positions match TRBD1. V lost 11 bases, J lost 4 bases, and 18 bases stayed unmatched. Germline V gives CDR1 SGHAT, CDR2 FQNNGV. CDR3 length equals 17 residues.

V is TRBV4-1 and J is TRBJ2-3; D tentatively reads TRBD1 or TRBD2 (6 bases each). The CDR3 runs to 19 residues. The germline gives CDR1 MGHRA, CDR2 YSYEKL. The ends were cut back, 6 bases at V and 0 bases at J, with 25 bases in the middle. CDR3: CASRDLGRGSGTSTDTQYF. CDR3 in DNA: TGCGCCAGCAGGGACCTCGGCAGGGGAAGTGGGACTAGCACAGATACGCAGTATTTT.

In this sample, this clone turned up once. Written as DNA, the CDR3 is TGTGCCATCAGTGAGTCGGGGGTCTCCTACAATGAGCAGTTCTTC. Residues: CAISESGVSYNEQFF. The V and J genes are TRBV10-3 and TRBJ2-1; tentatively, D is TRBD1 or TRBD2 (5 bases each). Trimming removed 0 bases from V and 0 bases from J, with 6 bases in between. The germline gives CDR1 ENHRY, CDR2 SYGVKD. The CDR3 is made up of 15 amino acids.

The rearrangement joins TRBV18 to TRBJ2-1, with D unresolved. The V gene lost 5 bases and the J gene lost 7 bases, with 21 bases spanning the gap. The germline CDR1 and CDR2 sequences are KGHSH and LQKENI. CDR3 length: 16 residues. CDR3 region: CASSSPTGRTANEQFF. CDR3 DNA: TGTGCCAGCTCATCCCCTACTGGCCGGACCGCAAATGAGCAGTTCTTC.

The CDR3 DNA reads as TGTGCCAGCAGTTTTGCGAACACCGGGGAGCTGTTTTTT. Translated: CASSFANTGELFF. The chain links TRBV27 to TRBJ2-2; D not resolved. Germline V gives CDR1 MNHEY, CDR2 SMNVEV (reference sequence). The germline V and J ends were trimmed by 3 bases and 0 bases, with 2 bases remaining between them. This CDR3 comprises 13 residues.

V and J are TRBV5-1 and TRBJ2-7, with 7 bases matching TRBD1. The trim removed 2 bases at V and 2 bases at J, leaving 4 bases unmatched. Germline V gene lookup returns CDR1 SGHRS and CDR2 YFSETQ. This CDR3 spans 14 amino acids. The CDR3 DNA is TGCGCCAGCAGCTTAGGGACAGCTGCCTACGAGCAGTACTTC. It is translated as CASSLGTAAYEQYF.

The chain couples TRBV7-9 to TRBJ1-5, with no clear D. Germline CDR1 is SEHNR and CDR2 is FQNEAQ (reference sequence). The CDR3 is made up of 14 amino acids. Trimming took 5 bases from V and 2 from J, leaving 10 bases between them. Here the CDR3 DNA reads TGTGCCAGCAGCGCCGGACTCGGCAATCAGCCCCAGCATTTT. Its protein is CASSAGLGNQPQHF.

The V and J genes are TRBV10-1 and TRBJ2-7; D might be TRBD2 (6 bases). Germline V gives CDR1 WNHNN, CDR2 SYGVQD (reference sequence). The CDR3 sequence is 11 residues long. Trimming pared 4 bases from V and 7 bases from J, leaving 8 bases between. The CDR3 coding sequence is TGCGCCAGCAGTGCCGGGACTGAGCAGTACTTC. It encodes CASSAGTEQYF.

This clone is a singleton in its sample. Without the conserved terminal phenylalanine or tryptophan, this CDR3 likely stems from a read error. Because the CDR3's place on the DNA is in doubt, the DNA is left out and the CDR3 is given as listed by TCRdb. The rearrangement joins TRBV28 to TRBJ2-3. The CDR3 contains 9 residues when both ends are counted. Looked up from germline, CDR1 is MDHEN and CDR2 is SYDVKM. This CDR3 is CASSLTLLS.

This clone occurred once. A read error may produce the germline difference seen at one junction end. The gene calls are TRBV5-8 and TRBJ2-1, with 10 bases identical to TRBD2. This CDR3 contains 12 residues. Germline V CDR1 and CDR2: SGHTS, YDEGEE. Here the CDR3 reads CASFTRAGGPVF. In DNA form, the CDR3 reads TGTGCCAGCTTCACTAGAGCGGGAGGGCCGGTCTTC.

The rearrangement links TRBV9 to TRBJ2-1; D gene unclear. The V end lost 3 bases, the J end lost 16 bases, and 26 bases lay between the germline ends. Germline loops: CDR1 SGDLS, CDR2 YYNGEE. This CDR3 region has 15 residues. Written as DNA, the CDR3 is TGTGCCAGCAGCGATAGGCTCACCTCGGCCTCCAATCTCTTCTTC. It codes for CASSDRLTSASNLFF.

This CDR3 reads CASTPGHRNTEAFF. In DNA, the CDR3 is TGTGCCAGTACCCCGGGACACCGGAACACTGAAGCTTTCTTT. The chain uses TRBV19 and TRBJ1-1; a weak D match, TRBD1 (6 bases). CDR1 is LNHDA, CDR2 SQIVND, per germline (reference sequence). The V end was cut by 7 bases, the J end by 1 base, with 13 bases between. The CDR3 has 14 residues. The whole variable domain, remainder taken from reference TRBV19 and TRBJ1-1, is DGGITQSPKYLFRKEGQNVTLSCEQNLNHDAMYWYRQDPGQGLRLIYYSQIVNDFQKGDIAEGYSVSREKKESFPLTVTSAQKNPTAFYLCASTPGHRNTEAFFGQGTRLTVV.

The chain joins TRBV4-3 to TRBJ2-7; TRBD2 aligns across 13 bases. This CDR3 contains 15 residues. Germline lookup yields CDR1 LGHNA and CDR2 YSLEER. Trimming removed 4 bases from V and 2 bases from J; junction bases left unmatched: 2. The CDR3 DNA sequence: TGCGCCAGCAGCCCGGGACTAGCGGGACCCTACGAGCAGTACTTC. It encodes CASSPGLAGPYEQYF.

The chain combines TRBV7-9 with TRBJ1-4; 7 bases fit TRBD1. This CDR3 region has 16 residues. Trimming cost V 6 bases and J 1 base; bases outside gene matches: 8. Germline CDR1 SEHNR, CDR2 FQNEAQ (reference sequence). The CDR3 DNA follows: TGTGCCAGCAGGGAGGGACAGCTCGTAACTAATGAAAAACTGTTTTTT. It yields the protein CASREGQLVTNEKLFF.

The rearrangement uses TRBV27 and TRBJ1-2, with D unresolved. The CDR3 loop spans 13 amino acids. CDR1 and CDR2 (germline): MNHEY, SMNVEV (reference sequence). The V end lost 5 bases, the J end lost 0 bases, and 7 bases lay between the germline ends. The DNA of the CDR3 is TGTGCCAGCAGTCTCACCGCTAACTATGGCTACACCTTC. Amino acid sequence: CASSLTANYGYTF.

The chain employs TRBV19 and TRBJ2-3; the match to TRBD1 covers 7 bases. With 6 bases clipped from V and 0 bases from J, the junction kept 9 bases outside the gene matches. The CDR3 runs 16 residues. Germline-derived CDR1 and CDR2 are LNHDA and SQIVND (reference sequence). CDR3 DNA sequence: TGTGCCAGTAGCGTCAGGGGGAATCCCAGCACAGATACGCAGTATTTT. It yields the protein CASSVRGNPSTDTQYF.

The J gene is TRBJ1-2, the V gene TRBV27; D uncertain. In germline, CDR1 is MNHEY, CDR2 SMNVEV (reference sequence). V lost 10 bases, J lost 3 bases, and 21 bases lay in between. CDR3 length: 15 residues. The chain's CDR3 is CATTSIGSGDYGYTF. In DNA form, the CDR3 reads TGTGCCACCACCTCGATAGGCTCAGGAGACTATGGCTACACCTTC.

This chain uses TRBV11-2 with TRBJ1-1, with 8 bases identical to TRBD1. Germline V CDR1 and CDR2: SGHAT, FQNNGV. The CDR3 covers 16 residues. J gave up 3 bases and V 4 bases, and 10 bases lay outside the gene matches. The CDR3 DNA follows: TGTGCCAGCAGCTCTCACCAGGGGGCGTCGGACACTGAAGCTTTCTTT. Translating gives CASSSHQGASDTEAFF.

The chain uses TRBV10-3 and TRBJ2-1; the D gene is possibly TRBD2 (5 bases). Germline CDR1 and CDR2: ENHRY and SYGVKD. V was pared by 2 bases and J by 9 bases, with 17 bases between. The CDR3 runs 15 residues. CDR3 residues: CAISETGQLAGEQFF. CDR3 sequence (DNA): TGTGCCATCAGTGAGACTGGCCAGCTGGCGGGTGAGCAGTTCTTC.